The clone carrying this TCR beta chain has only a few counts. The antigen remains unidentified. The sample originates from a study of beta chain features in type 1 diabetes. In the study overall: On cell yields, gender and age, patients and healthy donors were similar. Sorted cells from all samples, numbering approximately 100 million, were examined. Study-wide results and limits: The naive, central memory and Treg TCRB repertoires looked more alike in patients than they did in healthy donors. Type 1 diabetes patients had moderately but significantly shorter TCRB CDR3s in all four CD4+ subsets.

The study reverse transcribed the entire isolated RNA, so it sequenced expressed TCRB transcripts. The assay was immunoSEQ multiplex PCR, and TCRdb's table has in-frame clones only and misses some. This sample has about 150,000 clones; approximately 8.1% occur once, and the top ten carry approximately 0.93%. Trimming cost V 4 bases and J 7 bases; bases outside gene matches: 6. Per the germline V gene, CDR1 is MNHEY and CDR2 is SVGAGI. This CDR3 contains 14 residues. Sequencing input: central memory CD4+ T cells from blood. This sequence joins TRBV6-5 and TRBJ1-5; 8 bases align to TRBD1. This TCR came from a woman aged 40 to 50 with type 1 diabetes. Written as DNA, the CDR3 is TGTGCCAGCAGTTTCACAGGGGGTGGGCAGCCCCAGCATTTT. Protein product: CASSFTGGGQPQHF.